The source of this T cell receptor beta chain is a study of T-cell reconstitution after alpha-beta-depleted transplantation in children. Study-wide results and limits: Several hundred expanded graft clones reportedly supplied alpha-beta T cells about two months after transplant.

This clonotype was counted at least ten times. Its antigen is still unknown. TCRbeta library construction was performed incorporating unique molecular identifiers. TCRdb reprocessed the PCR reads via MiXCR and lists one record per CDR3 protein. The table includes roughly 250,000 distinct CDR3 sequences, 8.2% detected once. In germline, CDR1 is SGHRS, CDR2 YFSETQ. The CDR3 runs 17 residues. Trimming stripped 4 bases from V and 0 bases from J, with 17 bases between. The clonotype was recovered from a male patient between 5 and 17 years old who had a stem cell transplant for acute lymphoblastic leukemia, so the T cells may come from the graft donor. The sequencing used PBMCs, mostly from graft donor cells, collected 180 days after TCRalphabeta/CD19-depleted stem cell transplant. This chain links TRBV5-1 with TRBJ2-1; a weak D match, TRBD2 (6 bases). The CDR3 DNA reads as TGCGCCAGCAGCCTGACCGGGAGTTATTTCTCCTACAATGAGCAGTTCTTC. Its protein product is CASSLTGSYFSYNEQFF.